The clone carrying this T cell receptor (beta chain) was detected a few times. Its antigen is not identified. The protocol was immunoSEQ multiplex PCR, while the TCRdb copy is restricted to in-frame clones and leaves out a portion. The sample records over 8,500 clones, roughly half being singletons. This specimen comes from a study of T cell clonotyping in hematopoietic cell transplantation. Study-level points and caveats: Pathologically expanded recipient clonotypes increased progressively from day 30 to day 180 as diversity fell. No sorting was done, leaving CD4 and CD8 contributions mixed. Few recipient clonotypes overlapped donors; over 95% were de novo at given depth.

The sample consisted of PBMCs, taken 30 days after allogeneic stem cell transplant. The clonotype was recovered from a male patient aged 45-60 years who had an allogeneic stem cell transplant from an unrelated donor, so the T cells may come from the graft donor. Some clones in this sample may be carry-over from other donors' samples.

DNA of the CDR3: TGTGCCATCAGTGAGTTGTGGGGGAATTCACCCCTCCACTTT. Translation gives CAISELWGNSPLHF. The chain joins TRBV10-3 to TRBJ1-6, with D possibly matching TRBD1 (5 bases). The CDR3 runs to 14 residues. Germline V gene lookup returns CDR1 ENHRY and CDR2 SYGVKD. With 1 base removed from V and 7 bases from J, the gap between germline ends came to 8 bases.